Below, 30 T cell receptor beta chains from the same sample are listed, as sequenced in a study of blood T cells in healthy people across ages (dated by TCRdb to between 2014 and 2017). Library preparation was by 5' RACE. The sample was run on an Illumina HiSeq 2500. The second PCR ran for about 6 to 12 cycles and used a J-beta primer mix along with a sample-barcoded 5' primer. TCRdb reran the public reads through fastp at Q25 and MiXCR, keeping productive beta chains. CDR3 protein sequences are deduplicated, and each keeps its most common genes and DNA. The sample data list hundreds of thousands of distinct CDR3 sequences, and approximately 21% of these were observed just once. The ten biggest clones cover 3.5% to 4% of the sample. Sequenced: blood. These receptors all come from a man aged 70 or older in good health.

This clonotype appeared a few times. This chain joins TRBV28 and TRBJ2-4, with 8 bases lining up with TRBD2. There are 16 residues in the CDR3. V lost 3 bases to trimming and J lost 2 bases; unmatched junction nucleotides: 6. Germline-derived CDR1 and CDR2 are MDHEN and SYDVKM. CDR3 loop: CASSFLTSEPKNIQYF. In DNA, the CDR3 is TGTGCCAGCAGTTTTTTGACTAGCGAGCCCAAAAACATTCAGTACTTC.

CDR3 nucleotide sequence: TGTGCCAGCAGTCTACCGGACAGGGAGAATAATAGCAATCAGCCCCAGCATTTT. Protein sequence: CASSLPDRENNSNQPQHF. The chain has TRBV27 and TRBJ1-5, with 8 positions matching TRBD1. J lost 0 bases, V lost 5 bases, and 12 bases had no gene match. The CDR3 has 18 amino acids. Germline values: CDR1 MNHEY, CDR2 SMNVEV (reference sequence).

The genes are TRBV5-1 and TRBJ2-1; D is undetermined. Trimming cost V 0 bases and J 0 bases, with 10 bases left between them. There are 16 residues in the CDR3. The germline CDR1 and CDR2 sequences are SGHRS and YFSETQ. CDR3 protein: CASSLERLNSYNEQFF. The CDR3 coding sequence is TGCGCCAGCAGCTTGGAGCGTCTAAACTCCTACAATGAGCAGTTCTTC.

V usage is TRBV5-1 and J usage is TRBJ2-5, with 8 bases identical to TRBD2. V shed 8 bases, J shed 2 bases, and the junction held 23 bases outside the gene matches. Per germline, CDR1 SGHRS and CDR2 YFSETQ. This CDR3 spans 19 amino acids. The CDR3 sequence is CASTPGLGDPFPGQETQYF. DNA of the CDR3: TGCGCCAGTACCCCGGGACTAGGGGACCCCTTCCCCGGACAAGAGACCCAGTACTTC.

The chain has TRBV6-2 or TRBV6-3 and TRBJ2-7, with TRBD1 as a possible D gene (6 bases). Trimming stripped 7 bases from V and 4 bases from J, with 11 bases between. CDR3 size: 12 residues. Germline CDR1 reads MNHEY; CDR2 reads SVGEGT. The CDR3 region is CASNQQGYEQYF. CDR3 DNA: TGTGCCAGCAATCAACAGGGATACGAGCAGTACTTC.

This clonotype was counted many times. The J gene is TRBJ2-7, the V gene TRBV29-1; no firm D call. This CDR3 is built from 11 residues. Trimming stripped 6 bases from V and 0 bases from J, with 6 bases between. From germline, CDR1 is SQVTM and CDR2 ANQGSEA. CDR3 loop: CSVFSSYEQYF. The CDR3 DNA sequence: TGCAGCGTGTTTAGCTCCTACGAGCAGTACTTC.

The chain joins TRBV14 to TRBJ2-5; 7 positions match TRBD1. The better agreement between TRBJ2-7 and the DNA end casts doubt on the J call. The CDR3 totals 15 residues. CDR1 and CDR2 from the germline V gene are SGHDN and FVKESK. DNA for the CDR3: TGTGCCAGCAGCGGACAAGGACAGGTCTCCTACGAGCAGTACTTC. It yields the protein CASSGQGQVSYEQYF.

The chain combines TRBV4-1 with TRBJ2-5; no reliable D call. Germline CDR1 and CDR2: MGHRA and YSYEKL. V shed 1 base and J shed 2 bases, with 11 bases lying between them. The CDR3 runs 15 residues. The CDR3 DNA reads as TGCGCCAGCAGCCAAGGGCTGGGGAATCAAGAGACCCAGTACTTC. Translation gives CASSQGLGNQETQYF.

V usage is TRBV7-2 and J usage is TRBJ2-3; D may be TRBD1 (5 bases). V lost 2 bases and J lost 1, with 10 bases in between. Germline values: CDR1 SGHTA, CDR2 FQGNSA. There are 15 residues in the CDR3. The CDR3 sequence is CASSLKAGRTDTQYF. The CDR3 region has the DNA TGTGCCAGCAGCTTAAAGGCAGGGCGCACAGATACGCAGTATTTT. Full variable domain (outside the CDR3, taken from reference TRBV7-2 and TRBJ2-3): GAGVSQSPSNKVTEKGKDVELRCDPISGHTALYWYRQSLGQGLEFLIYFQGNSAPDKSGLPSDRFSAERTGGSVSTLTIQRTQQEDSAVYLCASSLKAGRTDTQYFGPGTRLTVL.

In its sample, this clonotype was seen a few times. The chain carries TRBV20-1 and TRBJ2-5, with D possibly being TRBD1 (6 bases). The J call may not be correct, given that the DNA end is closer to TRBJ2-1. The CDR3 sequence is 11 residues long. The germline gives CDR1 DFQATT, CDR2 SNEGSKA (reference sequence). The CDR3 DNA follows: TGCAGTGCTACACAGGGAAATGAGCAGTTCTTC. Translating gives CSATQGNEQFF.

This clonotype has a handful of counts. V gene TRBV5-4 combines with J gene TRBJ2-5; 10 nucleotides agree with TRBD1. Matching the DNA end better, TRBJ2-1 makes the J call doubtful. This CDR3 region has 15 residues. Per the germline V gene, CDR1 is SGHNT and CDR2 is YYREEE (reference sequence). This CDR3 reads CASSSRQGAYNEQFF. As DNA, the CDR3 is TGTGCCAGCAGCTCCCGACAGGGGGCTTACAATGAGCAGTTCTTC.

This clonotype was detected ten times or more. The chain combines TRBV7-8 with TRBJ2-7; 10 bases map to TRBD2. The CDR3 length is 15 residues. The J segment lost 2 bases and the V segment lost 6 bases, leaving 7 bases of the junction unmatched. Germline V CDR1 and CDR2: SGHVS, FQNEAQ. CDR3 in amino acids: CASSQTSGSTYEQYF. CDR3 nucleotide sequence: TGTGCCAGCAGTCAGACTAGCGGGTCAACCTACGAGCAGTACTTC. The full variable domain, completed using reference TRBV7-8 and TRBJ2-7, is GAGVSQSPRYKVAKRGQDVALRCDPISGHVSLFWYQQALGQGPEFLTYFQNEAQLDKSGLPSDRFFAERPEGSVSTLKIQRTQQEDSAVYLCASSQTSGSTYEQYFGPGTRLTVT.

The chain combines TRBV5-1 with TRBJ2-1; TRBD2 agrees at 7 bases. The CDR3 totals 16 residues. Germline assignment: CDR1 SGHRS and CDR2 YFSETQ. With 0 bases clipped from V and 2 bases from J, the junction kept 5 bases outside the gene matches. The CDR3 nucleotides read TGCGCCAGCAGCTTGGTACAGACTAGCCCCTACAATGAGCAGTTCTTC. Protein: CASSLVQTSPYNEQFF.

The chain recombines TRBV7-2 with TRBJ1-1, with a possible D match to TRBD1 (6 bases). In germline, CDR1 is SGHTA, CDR2 FQGNSA. The CDR3 extends over 16 amino acids. Trimming took 1 base from V and 0 from J, leaving 12 bases between them. The CDR3 DNA sequence: TGTGCCAGCAGCTTAGTGGGGGCCACCATGAACACTGAAGCTTTCTTT. Its translation is CASSLVGATMNTEAFF.

This clonotype was found once. The rearrangement uses TRBV10-1 and TRBJ2-7; 9 bases map to TRBD1. This CDR3 comprises 18 residues. In germline, CDR1 is WNHNN, CDR2 SYGVQD (reference sequence). J gave up 4 bases and V 0 bases, and 13 bases lay outside the gene matches. CDR3 residues: CASSESTLGQGIGYEQYF. The CDR3 DNA reads as TGCGCCAGCAGTGAGTCGACCCTGGGACAGGGAATCGGGTACGAGCAGTACTTC.

The chain's CDR3 is CSVWRDLNNEQFF. CDR3 in DNA: TGCAGCGTTTGGCGGGACTTAAACAATGAGCAGTTCTTC. The chain couples TRBV29-1 to TRBJ2-5; possible D gene TRBD2, 6 bases. The DNA end is more similar to TRBJ2-1, so the J call may be wrong. The CDR3 is 13 amino acids. From germline, CDR1 is SQVTM and CDR2 ANQGSEA.

This clonotype was counted many times. V usage is TRBV7-9 and J usage is TRBJ1-4, with no clear D. Germline V gives CDR1 SEHNR, CDR2 FQNEAQ (reference sequence). V gave up 5 bases and J gave up 0 bases, with 10 bases separating them. The CDR3 has 15 amino acids. CDR3 amino acids: CASSPREATNEKLFF. The CDR3 nucleotides read TGTGCCAGCAGCCCTCGGGAAGCAACTAATGAAAAACTGTTTTTT.

This chain uses TRBV7-9 with TRBJ2-5; D might be TRBD2 (5 bases). With 3 bases removed from V and 5 bases from J, the gap between germline ends came to 13 bases. The CDR3 consists of 14 residues. Germline CDR1 SEHNR, CDR2 FQNEAQ (reference sequence). The chain's CDR3 is CASSFSDVMETQYF. CDR3 sequence (DNA): TGTGCCAGCAGCTTTAGCGACGTAATGGAGACCCAGTACTTC.

This CDR3 reads CASSRGSMPETQYF. For the CDR3, the DNA is TGTGCCAGCAGCCGAGGGAGCATGCCGGAGACCCAGTACTTC. The J gene is TRBJ2-5, the V gene TRBV7-9; weak D call: TRBD2 (5 bases). From germline, CDR1 is SEHNR and CDR2 FQNEAQ (reference sequence). CDR3 length: 14 residues. The V and J ends lost 5 bases and 5 bases respectively, with 15 bases between them.

The sample holds a few counts of this clonotype. The V gene is TRBV12-3 or TRBV12-4, the J gene TRBJ1-1; D is perhaps TRBD1 (6 bases). This CDR3 has 16 amino acids. Trimming removed 4 bases at V and 4 bases at J, with 19 bases between. CDR3: CASSSLSWGGSTEAFF. CDR3 nucleotides: TGTGCCAGCAGTTCCCTTTCATGGGGGGGCAGCACTGAAGCTTTCTTT.

Only one count was recorded for this clonotype. The chain recombines TRBV2 with TRBJ1-5; TRBD1 is a possible D gene (5 bases). Germline V gene lookup returns CDR1 SNHLY and CDR2 FYNNEI. Trimming shortened V by 2 bases and J by 6 bases, and 11 bases separated the two germline ends. The CDR3 contains 14 residues. The CDR3 protein is CASSESAGTQPQHF. CDR3 in DNA: TGTGCCAGCAGTGAATCTGCAGGGACTCAGCCCCAGCATTTT.

The V and J genes are TRBV10-3 and TRBJ1-5, with D possibly matching TRBD1 (6 bases). This CDR3 spans 15 amino acids. Trimming stripped 2 bases from V and 0 bases from J, with 8 bases between. The germline V gene has CDR1 ENHRY and CDR2 SYGVKD. The CDR3 bases are TGTGCCATCAGTGAGAACAGGGATAGCAATCAGCCCCAGCATTTT. It specifies CAISENRDSNQPQHF.

This clonotype was seen more than once but under ten times. The chain joins TRBV12-3 or TRBV12-4 to TRBJ1-2; weak D call: TRBD1 (5 bases). V dropped 6 bases and J dropped 8 bases, with 22 bases sitting between them. The CDR3 covers 15 residues. CDR3 sequence (DNA): TGTGCCAGCAGCCGAGGACAAGGCGTGTTGGGGGGCTACACCTTC. As protein: CASSRGQGVLGGYTF.

The chain carries TRBV2 and TRBJ2-5, with D possibly matching TRBD2 (7 bases). Trimming shortened V by 6 bases and J by 5 bases, and 19 bases separated the two germline ends. Germline-derived CDR1 and CDR2 are SNHLY and FYNNEI. The CDR3 runs 15 residues. The chain's CDR3 is CASRASVGGPETQYF. CDR3 coding DNA: TGTGCCAGCAGAGCCTCTGTCGGGGGGCCGGAGACCCAGTACTTC. Variable domain in full (rest from reference TRBV2 and TRBJ2-5): EPEVTQTPSHQVTQMGQEVILRCVPISNHLYFYWYRQILGQKVEFLVSFYNNEISEKSEIFDDQFSVERPDGSNFTLKIRSTKLEDSAMYFCASRASVGGPETQYFGPGTRLLVL.

This clonotype was seen a few times. The chain uses TRBV5-4 and TRBJ2-3, with TRBD1 matching over 9 bases. Unmatched junction bases numbered 11, after V lost 5 bases and J lost 7 bases. Per the germline V gene, CDR1 is SGHNT and CDR2 is YYREEE (reference sequence). There are 15 residues in the CDR3. The CDR3 spells CASSPPGQGTNTQYF. The CDR3 DNA sequence: TGTGCCAGCAGTCCCCCGGGACAGGGTACGAATACGCAGTATTTT. Drawing the rest from reference TRBV5-4 and TRBJ2-3, the complete variable domain is ETGVTQSPTHLIKTRGQQVTLRCSSQSGHNTVSWYQQALGQGPQFIFQYYREEENGRGNFPPRFSGLQFPNYSSELNVNALELDDSALYLCASSPPGQGTNTQYFGPGTRLTVL.

In its sample, this clonotype was seen a few times. An end of the junction differs from the germline gene, which may be a read error. V is TRBV5-1 and J is TRBJ2-7; a possible D gene is TRBD2 (6 bases). This CDR3 is 14 amino acids long. Germline-derived CDR1 and CDR2 are SGHRS and YFSETQ. The CDR3 region is CASSLEGPPYEQYF. The CDR3 region has the DNA TGTGCCAGCAGCTTGGAGGGTCCCCCCTACGAGCAGTACTTC.

This chain links TRBV15 with TRBJ1-5, with D possibly TRBD1 on 6 matching bases. The length of the CDR3 is 14 residues. From germline, CDR1 is LNHNV and CDR2 YYDKDF (reference sequence). V was trimmed by 1 base and J by 6 bases, leaving 10 bases between them. The CDR3 coding sequence is TGTGCCACCAGCAGAGGCGGGGGCGGTCAGCCCCAGCATTTT. Translated: CATSRGGGGQPQHF.

The DNA of the CDR3 is TGTGCCAGCTCACCAATAAGGGGCGAGACTGAAGCTTTCTTT. Translating gives CASSPIRGETEAFF. The V gene is TRBV18, the J gene TRBJ1-1; maybe TRBD1 (5 bases). This CDR3 has 14 residues. Germline V CDR1 and CDR2: KGHSH, LQKENI. V was cut by 2 bases and J by 5 bases, with 12 bases left in between.

The V gene is TRBV5-5, the J gene TRBJ2-2; D might be TRBD1 or TRBD2, each matching 5 bases. Looked up from germline, CDR1 is SGHKS and CDR2 is YYEKEE (reference sequence). CDR3 length: 15 amino acids. The V and J ends lost 5 bases and 0 bases respectively, with 11 bases between them. The CDR3 region has the DNA TGTGCCAGCAGAAGGGACCGTACGAACACCGGGGAGCTGTTTTTT. Protein sequence: CASRRDRTNTGELFF.

The rearrangement uses TRBV5-1 and TRBJ2-5; 9 nucleotides match TRBD2. The J call may be in error: the DNA end matches TRBJ2-7 better. The CDR3 consists of 14 residues. Germline V lookup: CDR1 SGHRS, CDR2 YFSETQ. The CDR3: CASSQSGRYYEQYF. For the CDR3, the DNA is TGCGCCAGCAGCCAAAGCGGGAGGTACTACGAGCAGTACTTC.